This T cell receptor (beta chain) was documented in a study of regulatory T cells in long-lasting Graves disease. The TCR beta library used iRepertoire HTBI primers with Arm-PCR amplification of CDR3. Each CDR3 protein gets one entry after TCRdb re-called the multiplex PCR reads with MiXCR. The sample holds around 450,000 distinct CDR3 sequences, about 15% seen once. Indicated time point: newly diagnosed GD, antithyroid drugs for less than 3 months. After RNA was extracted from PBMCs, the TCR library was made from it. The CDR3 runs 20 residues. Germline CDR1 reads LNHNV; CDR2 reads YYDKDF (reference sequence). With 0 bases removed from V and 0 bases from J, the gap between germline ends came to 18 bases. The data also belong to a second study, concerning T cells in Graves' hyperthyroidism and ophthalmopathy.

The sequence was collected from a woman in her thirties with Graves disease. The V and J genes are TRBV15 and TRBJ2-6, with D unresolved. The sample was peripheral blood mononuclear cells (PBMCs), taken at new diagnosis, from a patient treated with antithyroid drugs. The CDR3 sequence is CATSRDRRRPAGSGANVLTF. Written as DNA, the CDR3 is TGTGCCACCAGCAGAGATCGTCGACGGCCCGCAGGCTCTGGGGCCAACGTCCTGACTTTC. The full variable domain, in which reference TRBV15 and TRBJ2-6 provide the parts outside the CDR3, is DAMVIQNPRYQVTQFGKPVTLSCSQTLNHNVMYWYQQKSSQAPKLLFHYYDKDFNNEADTPDNFQSRRPNTSFCFLDIRSPGLGDTAMYLCATSRDRRRPAGSGANVLTFGAGSRLTVL.